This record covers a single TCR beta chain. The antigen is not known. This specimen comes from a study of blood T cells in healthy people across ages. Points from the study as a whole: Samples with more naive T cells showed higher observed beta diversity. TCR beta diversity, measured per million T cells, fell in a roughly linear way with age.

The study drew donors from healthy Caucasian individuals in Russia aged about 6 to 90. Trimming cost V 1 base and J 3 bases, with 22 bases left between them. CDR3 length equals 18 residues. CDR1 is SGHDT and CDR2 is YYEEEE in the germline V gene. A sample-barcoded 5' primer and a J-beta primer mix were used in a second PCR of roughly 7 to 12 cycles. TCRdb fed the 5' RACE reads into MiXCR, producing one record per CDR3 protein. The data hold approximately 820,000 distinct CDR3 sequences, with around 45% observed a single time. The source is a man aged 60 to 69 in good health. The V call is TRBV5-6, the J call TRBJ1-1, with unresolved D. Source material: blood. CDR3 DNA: TGTGCCAGCAGCTTGATAAGGTGGTTCGGGGATGGGGACACTGAAGCTTTCTTT. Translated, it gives CASSLIRWFGDGDTEAFF.